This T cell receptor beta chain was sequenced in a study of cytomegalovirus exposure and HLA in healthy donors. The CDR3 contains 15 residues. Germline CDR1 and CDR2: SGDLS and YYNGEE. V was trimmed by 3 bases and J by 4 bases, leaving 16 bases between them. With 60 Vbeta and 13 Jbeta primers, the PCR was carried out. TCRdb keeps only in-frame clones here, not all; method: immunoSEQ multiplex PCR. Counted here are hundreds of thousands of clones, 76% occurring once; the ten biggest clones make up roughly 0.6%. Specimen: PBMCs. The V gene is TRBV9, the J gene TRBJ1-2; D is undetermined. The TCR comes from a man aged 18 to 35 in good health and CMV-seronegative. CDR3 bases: TGTGCCAGCAGCGGAACGTTCAGTGAAATCTATGGCTACACCTTC. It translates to CASSGTFSEIYGYTF. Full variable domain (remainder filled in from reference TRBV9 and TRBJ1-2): DSGVTQTPKHLITATGQRVTLRCSPRSGDLSVYWYQQSLDQGLQFLIQYYNGEERAKGNILERFSAQQFPDLHSELNLSSLELGDSALYFCASSGTFSEIYGYTFGSGTRLTVV.